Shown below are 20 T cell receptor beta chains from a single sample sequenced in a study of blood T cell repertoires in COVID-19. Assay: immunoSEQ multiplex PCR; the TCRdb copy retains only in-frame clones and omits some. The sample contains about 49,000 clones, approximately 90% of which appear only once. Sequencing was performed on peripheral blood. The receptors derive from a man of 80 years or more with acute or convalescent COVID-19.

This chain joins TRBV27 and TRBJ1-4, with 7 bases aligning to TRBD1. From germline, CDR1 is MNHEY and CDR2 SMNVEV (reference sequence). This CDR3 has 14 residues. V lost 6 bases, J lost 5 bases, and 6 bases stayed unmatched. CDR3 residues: CASRRPGQNEKLFF. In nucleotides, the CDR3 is TGTGCCAGCAGAAGACCGGGACAGAATGAAAAACTGTTTTTT.

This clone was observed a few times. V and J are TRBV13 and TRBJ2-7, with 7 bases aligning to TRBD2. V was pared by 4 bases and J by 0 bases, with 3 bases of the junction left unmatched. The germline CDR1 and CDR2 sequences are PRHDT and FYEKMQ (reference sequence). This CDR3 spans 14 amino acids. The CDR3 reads CASSSGGSSYEQYF. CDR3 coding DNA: TGTGCCAGCAGCTCCGGGGGGAGCTCCTACGAGCAGTACTTC.

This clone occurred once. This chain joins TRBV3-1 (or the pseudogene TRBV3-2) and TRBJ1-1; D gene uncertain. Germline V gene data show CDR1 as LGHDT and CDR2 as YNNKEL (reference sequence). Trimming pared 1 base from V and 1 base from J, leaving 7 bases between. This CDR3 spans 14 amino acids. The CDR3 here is CASSQVARNTEAFF. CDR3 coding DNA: TGTGCCAGCAGCCAAGTTGCCAGGAACACTGAAGCTTTCTTT.

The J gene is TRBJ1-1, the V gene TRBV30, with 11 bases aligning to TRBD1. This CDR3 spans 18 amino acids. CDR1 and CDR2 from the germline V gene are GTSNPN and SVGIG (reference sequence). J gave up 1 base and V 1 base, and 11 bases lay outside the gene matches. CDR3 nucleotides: TGTGCCTGGAGTGCATGGGGGACAGGGGGGTTTGGGAACACTGAAGCTTTCTTT. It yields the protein CAWSAWGTGGFGNTEAFF.

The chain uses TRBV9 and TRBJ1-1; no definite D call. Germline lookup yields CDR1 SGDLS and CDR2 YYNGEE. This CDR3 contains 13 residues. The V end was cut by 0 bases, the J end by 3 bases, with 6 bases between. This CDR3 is CASSVGSDTEAFF. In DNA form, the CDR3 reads TGTGCCAGCAGCGTAGGGTCAGACACTGAAGCTTTCTTT.

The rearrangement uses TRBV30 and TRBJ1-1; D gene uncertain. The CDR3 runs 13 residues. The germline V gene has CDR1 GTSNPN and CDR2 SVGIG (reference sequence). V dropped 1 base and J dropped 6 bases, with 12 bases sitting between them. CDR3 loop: CAWSDNEIAEAFF. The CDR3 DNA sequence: TGTGCCTGGAGTGATAATGAGATCGCTGAAGCTTTCTTT.

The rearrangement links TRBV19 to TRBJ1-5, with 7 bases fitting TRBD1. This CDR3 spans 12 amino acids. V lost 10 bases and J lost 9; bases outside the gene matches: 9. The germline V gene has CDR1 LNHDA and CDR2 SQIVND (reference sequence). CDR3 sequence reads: CATWTGVGPQHF. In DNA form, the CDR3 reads TGTGCCACCTGGACAGGTGTAGGGCCCCAGCATTTT.

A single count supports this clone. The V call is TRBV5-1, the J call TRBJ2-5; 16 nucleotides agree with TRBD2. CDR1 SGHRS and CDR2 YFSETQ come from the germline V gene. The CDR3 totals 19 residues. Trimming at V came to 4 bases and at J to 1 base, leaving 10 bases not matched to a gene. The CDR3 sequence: CASSGGLAGGQETQETQYF. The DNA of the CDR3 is TGCGCCAGCAGCGGGGGACTAGCGGGGGGGCAAGAGACCCAAGAGACCCAGTACTTC.

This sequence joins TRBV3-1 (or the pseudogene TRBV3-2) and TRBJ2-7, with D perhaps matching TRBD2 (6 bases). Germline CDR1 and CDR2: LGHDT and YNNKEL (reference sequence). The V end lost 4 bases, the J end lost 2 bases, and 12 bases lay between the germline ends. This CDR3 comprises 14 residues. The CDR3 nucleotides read TGTGCCAGCAGCCCGGGACTGGAAACCTACGAGCAGTACTTC. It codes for CASSPGLETYEQYF.

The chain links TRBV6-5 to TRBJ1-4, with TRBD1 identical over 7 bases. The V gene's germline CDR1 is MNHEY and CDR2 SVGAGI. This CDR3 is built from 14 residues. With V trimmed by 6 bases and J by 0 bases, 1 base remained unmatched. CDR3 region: CASRTGTTNEKLFF. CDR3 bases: TGTGCCAGCAGGACAGGGACAACTAATGAAAAACTGTTTTTT.

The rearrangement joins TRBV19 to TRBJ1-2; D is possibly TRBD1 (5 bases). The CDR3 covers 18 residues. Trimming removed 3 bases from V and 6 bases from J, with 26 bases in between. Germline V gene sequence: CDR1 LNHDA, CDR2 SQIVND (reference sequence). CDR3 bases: TGTGCCAGTAGTATTGGGGCATATCCGGTACCAGGACGGGATGGCTACACCTTC. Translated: CASSIGAYPVPGRDGYTF.

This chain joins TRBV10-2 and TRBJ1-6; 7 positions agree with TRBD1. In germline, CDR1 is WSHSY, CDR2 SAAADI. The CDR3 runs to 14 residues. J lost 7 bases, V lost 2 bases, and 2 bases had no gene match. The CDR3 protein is CASSEARGNSPLHF. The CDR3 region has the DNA TGCGCCAGCAGTGAGGCCAGGGGGAATTCACCCCTCCACTTT.

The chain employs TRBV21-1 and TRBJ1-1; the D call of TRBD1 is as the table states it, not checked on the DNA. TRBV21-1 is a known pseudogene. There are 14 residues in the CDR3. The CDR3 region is CASSPGRGQRKAFF. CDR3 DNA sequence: TGTGCCAGCAGCCCTGGCAGGGGGCAGCGGAAAGCTTTCTTT.

The DNA of the CDR3 is TGTGCCAGCAGCTCGATGGACAGCCGTGGAAACACCATATATTTT. It specifies CASSSMDSRGNTIYF. The chain is built from TRBV5-6 and TRBJ1-3; maybe TRBD1 (6 bases). In germline, CDR1 is SGHDT, CDR2 YYEEEE. CDR3 length: 15 residues. V was clipped by 3 bases and J by 3 bases, with 13 bases between them.

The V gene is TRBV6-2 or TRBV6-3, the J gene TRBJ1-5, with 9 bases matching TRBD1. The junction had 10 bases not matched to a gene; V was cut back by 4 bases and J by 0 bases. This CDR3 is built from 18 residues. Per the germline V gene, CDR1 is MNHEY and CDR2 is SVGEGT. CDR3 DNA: TGTGCCAGCAGTTCCGCGGGACAGGGATTATATAGCAATCAGCCCCAGCATTTT. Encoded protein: CASSSAGQGLYSNQPQHF.

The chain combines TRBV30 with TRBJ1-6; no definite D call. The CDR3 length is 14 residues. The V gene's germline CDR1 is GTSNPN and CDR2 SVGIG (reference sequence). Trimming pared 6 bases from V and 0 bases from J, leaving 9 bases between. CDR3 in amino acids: CACHPSSYNSPLHF. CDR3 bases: TGTGCCTGCCACCCGAGCTCCTATAATTCACCCCTCCACTTT.

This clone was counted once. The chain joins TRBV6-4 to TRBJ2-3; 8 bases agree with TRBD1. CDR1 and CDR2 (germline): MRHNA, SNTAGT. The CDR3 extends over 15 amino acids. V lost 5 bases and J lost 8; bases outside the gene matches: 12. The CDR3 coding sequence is TGTGCCAGCAGTCCTGTGGGCAGGGGGCAGGGTACGCAGTATTTT. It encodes CASSPVGRGQGTQYF.

CDR3 region: CASTPSDRAYEQYF. The CDR3 nucleotides are TGTGCCAGCACACCCTCAGACAGGGCCTACGAGCAGTACTTC. This rearrangement joins TRBV7-2 to TRBJ2-7; 7 nucleotides agree with TRBD1. Germline V lookup: CDR1 SGHTA, CDR2 FQGNSA. The V gene end was trimmed by 7 bases and the J gene end by 2 bases; junction bases not matched to a gene: 8. The CDR3 has 14 residues.

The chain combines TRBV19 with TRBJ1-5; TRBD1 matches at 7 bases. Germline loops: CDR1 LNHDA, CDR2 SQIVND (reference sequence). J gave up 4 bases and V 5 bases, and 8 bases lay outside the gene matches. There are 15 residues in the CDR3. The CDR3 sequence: CASSGKQGINQPQHF. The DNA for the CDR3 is TGTGCCAGTAGTGGTAAACAGGGGATAAATCAGCCCCAGCATTTT.

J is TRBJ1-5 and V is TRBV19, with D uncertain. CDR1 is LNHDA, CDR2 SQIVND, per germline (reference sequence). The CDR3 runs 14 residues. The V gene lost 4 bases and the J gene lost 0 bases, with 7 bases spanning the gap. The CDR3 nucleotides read TGTGCCAGTAGTAGCCAGATTAGCAATCAGCCCCAGCATTTT. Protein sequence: CASSSQISNQPQHF.